This note documents a single T cell receptor beta chain sequence. Germline values: CDR1 MGHDK, CDR2 SYGVNS. The CDR3 loop spans 14 amino acids. V was trimmed by 1 base and J by 8 bases, leaving 12 bases between them. The data were obtained in a study of T cell changes during pregnancy in multiple sclerosis. Profiling relied on immunoSEQ multiplex PCR, and the TCRdb table lists in-frame clones only, not all of them. The sample records roughly 86,000 clones, 92% being singletons. This sample comprised peripheral blood, obtained in the first trimester of pregnancy. This clonotype was obtained from a female donor with multiple sclerosis, enrolled in a pregnancy study. V is TRBV25-1 and J is TRBJ2-1; TRBD2 is a possible D gene (6 bases). DNA for the CDR3: TGTGCCAGCAGTGAATCGATGTCGGGGGATGAGCAGTTCTTC. Amino acid sequence: CASSESMSGDEQFF.